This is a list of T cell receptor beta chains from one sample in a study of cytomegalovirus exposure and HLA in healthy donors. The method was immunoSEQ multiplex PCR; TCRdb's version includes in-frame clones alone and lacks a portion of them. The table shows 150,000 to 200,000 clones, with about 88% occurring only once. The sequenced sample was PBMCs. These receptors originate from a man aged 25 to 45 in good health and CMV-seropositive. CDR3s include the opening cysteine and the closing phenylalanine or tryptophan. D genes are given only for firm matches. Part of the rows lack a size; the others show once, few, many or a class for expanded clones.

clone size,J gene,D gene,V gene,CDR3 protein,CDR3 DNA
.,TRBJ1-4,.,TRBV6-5,CASSYSRAGPNEKLFF,TGTGCCAGCAGTTACTCGCGGGCAGGCCCTAATGAAAAACTGTTTTTT
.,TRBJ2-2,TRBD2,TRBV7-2,CASRTTSGTSTGELFF,TGTGCCAGCAGAACCACTAGCGGGACCTCCACCGGGGAGCTGTTTTTT
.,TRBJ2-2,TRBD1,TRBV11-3,CASSSYRGQDTGELFF,TGTGCCAGCAGCTCATACAGGGGGCAAGACACCGGGGAGCTGTTTTTT
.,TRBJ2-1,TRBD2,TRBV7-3,CASSPGLAGSEQFF,TGTGCCAGCAGCCCGGGACTAGCGGGAAGTGAGCAGTTCTTC
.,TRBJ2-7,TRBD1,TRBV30,CAWKVQGASLYEQYF,TGTGCCTGGAAGGTACAGGGGGCCTCCCTCTACGAGCAGTACTTC
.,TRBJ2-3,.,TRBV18,CASSPPPRTDTQYF,TGTGCCAGCTCACCACCTCCTAGGACAGATACGCAGTATTTT
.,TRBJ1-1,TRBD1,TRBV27,CASSPDRGHTEAFF,TGTGCCAGCAGTCCCGACAGGGGGCACACTGAAGCTTTCTTT
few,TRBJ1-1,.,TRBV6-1,CASSGRNTEAFF,TGTGCCAGCAGTGGGAGGAACACTGAAGCTTTCTTT
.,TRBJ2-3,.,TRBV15,CATATGVSTDTQYF,TGTGCCACCGCTACGGGAGTGAGTACAGATACGCAGTATTTT
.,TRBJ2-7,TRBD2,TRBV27,CASNPGRSRNEQYF,TGTGCCAGCAACCCCGGGAGGAGTCGGAACGAGCAGTACTTC
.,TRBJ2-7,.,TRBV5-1,CASSLDPNSYEQYF,TGCGCCAGCAGCTTGGATCCCAATTCCTACGAGCAGTACTTC
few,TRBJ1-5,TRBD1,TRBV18,CASSPTTGGNQPQHF,TGTGCCAGCTCACCCACGACAGGGGGGAATCAGCCCCAGCATTTT
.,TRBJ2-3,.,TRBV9,CASSALSRGGTDTQYF,TGTGCCAGCAGCGCCCTCTCGAGGGGGGGTACAGATACGCAGTATTTT
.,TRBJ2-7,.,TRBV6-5,CASSYGEYHEQYF,TGTGCCAGCAGTTACGGGGAGTATCACGAGCAGTACTTC
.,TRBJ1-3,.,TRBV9,CASSVEQGRMGGNTIYF,TGTGCCAGCAGCGTAGAACAGGGACGTATGGGTGGAAACACCATATATTTT
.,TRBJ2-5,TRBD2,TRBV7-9,CASTLGDLGREQETQYF,TGTGCCAGCACCTTGGGGGACCTCGGGCGGGAGCAAGAGACCCAGTACTTC
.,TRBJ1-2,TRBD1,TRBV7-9,CASSGQGVNNGYTF,TGTGCCAGCAGCGGACAGGGGGTGAACAATGGCTACACCTTC
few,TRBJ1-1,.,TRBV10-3,CAIRAAGQTEAFF,TGTGCCATCAGAGCGGCGGGGCAAACTGAAGCTTTCTTT
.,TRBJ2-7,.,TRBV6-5,CASSYGGISYEQYF,TGTGCCAGCAGTTACGGGGGGATCTCCTACGAGCAGTACTTC
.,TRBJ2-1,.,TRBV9,CASSVDPAAGNEQFF,TGTGCCAGCAGCGTAGATCCAGCGGCCGGCAATGAGCAGTTCTTC
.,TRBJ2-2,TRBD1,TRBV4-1,CASSHRQGTTGELFF,TGCGCCAGCAGCCATCGACAGGGAACCACCGGGGAGCTGTTTTTT
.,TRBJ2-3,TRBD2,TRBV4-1,CASSQVPGGSGSSSTDTQYF,TGCGCCAGCAGCCAAGTCCCGGGAGGTAGCGGGAGTTCTAGCACAGATACGCAGTATTTT
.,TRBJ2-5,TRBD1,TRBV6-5,CASSGTEETQYF,TGTGCCAGCAGTGGGACAGAAGAGACCCAGTACTTC
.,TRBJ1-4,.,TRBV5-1,CASSLQGGNEKLFF,TGCGCCAGCAGCTTGCAGGGCGGTAATGAAAAACTGTTTTTT
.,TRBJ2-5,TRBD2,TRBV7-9,CASSSLGTSGPPQYF,TGTGCCAGCAGCTCCCTCGGGACTAGCGGACCTCCCCAGTACTTC
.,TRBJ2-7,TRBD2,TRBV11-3,CASSPGTNSYEQYF,TGTGCCAGCAGCCCGGGGACTAACTCCTACGAGCAGTACTTC
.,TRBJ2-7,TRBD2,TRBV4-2,CASSQALGTSVYEQYF,TGTGCCAGCAGCCAAGCGCTCGGGACTAGCGTTTACGAGCAGTACTTC
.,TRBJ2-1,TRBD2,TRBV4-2,CASSRTSGAFNRYNEQFF,TGTGCCAGCAGTCGGACTAGCGGGGCCTTCAACAGATACAATGAGCAGTTCTTC
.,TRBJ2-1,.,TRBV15,CATSRDPGSTYNEQFF,TGTGCCACCAGCAGAGATCCCGGGAGTACCTACAATGAGCAGTTCTTC
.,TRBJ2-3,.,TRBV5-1,CASSLNRVSTDTQYF,TGCGCCAGCAGCCTCAACAGGGTGAGCACAGATACGCAGTATTTT
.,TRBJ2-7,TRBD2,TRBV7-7,CASSPRLAGAGEQYF,TGTGCTAGCAGCCCCAGACTAGCGGGAGCTGGGGAGCAGTACTTC
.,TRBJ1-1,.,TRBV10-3,CAIGQVNTEAFF,TGTGCCATCGGGCAGGTTAACACTGAAGCTTTCTTT
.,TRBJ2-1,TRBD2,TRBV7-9,CASSLGRESHEQFF,TGTGCCAGCAGCTTAGGGCGGGAGAGCCATGAGCAGTTCTTC
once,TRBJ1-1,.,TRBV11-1,CASSFGGGRTLNTEAFF,TGTGCCAGCAGCTTTGGCGGCGGCCGAACCTTGAACACTGAAGCTTTCTTT
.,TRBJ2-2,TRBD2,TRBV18,CASSPGLAGNTGELFF,TGTGCCAGCTCACCGGGACTAGCGGGTAACACCGGGGAGCTGTTTTTT